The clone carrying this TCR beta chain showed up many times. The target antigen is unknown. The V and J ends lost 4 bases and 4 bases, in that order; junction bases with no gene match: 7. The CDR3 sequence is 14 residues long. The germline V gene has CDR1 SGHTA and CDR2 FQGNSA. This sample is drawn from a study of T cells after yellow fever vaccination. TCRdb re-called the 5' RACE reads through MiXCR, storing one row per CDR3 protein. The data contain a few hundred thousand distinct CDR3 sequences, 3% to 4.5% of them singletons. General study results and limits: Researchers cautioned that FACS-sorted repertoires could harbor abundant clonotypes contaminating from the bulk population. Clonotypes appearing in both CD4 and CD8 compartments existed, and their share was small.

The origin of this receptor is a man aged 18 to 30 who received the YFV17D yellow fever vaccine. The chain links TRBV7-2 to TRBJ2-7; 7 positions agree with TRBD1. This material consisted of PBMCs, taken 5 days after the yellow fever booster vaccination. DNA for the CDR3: TGTGCCAGCAGCTCAGGGGGTCCCTCTTACGAGCAGTACTTC. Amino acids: CASSSGGPSYEQYF. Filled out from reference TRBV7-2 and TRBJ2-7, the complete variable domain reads GAGVSQSPSNKVTEKGKDVELRCDPISGHTALYWYRQSLGQGLEFLIYFQGNSAPDKSGLPSDRFSAERTGGSVSTLTIQRTQQEDSAVYLCASSSGGPSYEQYFGPGTRLTVT.